The T cell receptor beta chain under discussion was sequenced for a study of glioma-infiltrating T cells. This clonotype was seen many times. Its antigen is not known. Study outcomes and limitations: Only very few CDR3 sequences appeared in both tissue and blood. Gliomas, especially low-grade, showed above-expected tissue-blood divergence; non-neoplastic patients showed below.

This CDR3 spans 15 amino acids. Trimming shortened V by 5 bases and J by 0 bases, and 14 bases separated the two germline ends. Germline V gene sequence: CDR1 MNHEY, CDR2 SVGEGT. The iRepertoire nested amplicon-rescue multiplex PCR amplified TCR alpha and beta CDR3s from RNA. Tissue mRNA or PBMC total RNA, 100-400 ng, went into one-step reverse transcription and amplification. Using its own MiXCR run on the multiplex PCR reads, TCRdb lists one record per CDR3 protein. The sample comprises about 210,000 distinct CDR3 sequences, around 32% of which are singletons, and around 20% rests with the top ten.

Sample: glioma tissue, nonneoplastic brain tissue, or PBMCs (not recorded which). The TCR sequence derives from a human donor with low-grade glioma or glioblastoma, undergoing nonglioma brain surgery, or in good health (not recorded which). This chain links TRBV6-2 or TRBV6-3 with TRBJ2-7, with D tentatively TRBD2 (5 bases). The CDR3 sequence: CASSLRRGASYEQYF. For the CDR3, the DNA is TGTGCCAGCAGTCTTCGACGGGGAGCCTCCTACGAGCAGTACTTC.